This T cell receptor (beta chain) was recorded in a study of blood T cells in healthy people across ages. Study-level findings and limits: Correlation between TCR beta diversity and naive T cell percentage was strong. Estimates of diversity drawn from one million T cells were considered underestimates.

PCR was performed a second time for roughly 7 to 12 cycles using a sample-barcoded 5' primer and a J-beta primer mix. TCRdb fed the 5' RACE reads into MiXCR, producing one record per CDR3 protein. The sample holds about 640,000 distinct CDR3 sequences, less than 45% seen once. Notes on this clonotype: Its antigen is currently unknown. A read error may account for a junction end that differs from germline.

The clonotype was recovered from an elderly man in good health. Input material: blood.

The DNA for the CDR3 is TGTGCCAGCAGCCCCACGGGGACTAGCGGGAGGGCTGGGGCCGACGTCCTGACTTTC. It specifies CASSPTGTSGRAGADVLTF. The V and J genes are TRBV9 and TRBJ2-6; 16 bases match TRBD2. The CDR3 is made up of 19 amino acids. Germline V lookup: CDR1 SGDLS, CDR2 YYNGEE.